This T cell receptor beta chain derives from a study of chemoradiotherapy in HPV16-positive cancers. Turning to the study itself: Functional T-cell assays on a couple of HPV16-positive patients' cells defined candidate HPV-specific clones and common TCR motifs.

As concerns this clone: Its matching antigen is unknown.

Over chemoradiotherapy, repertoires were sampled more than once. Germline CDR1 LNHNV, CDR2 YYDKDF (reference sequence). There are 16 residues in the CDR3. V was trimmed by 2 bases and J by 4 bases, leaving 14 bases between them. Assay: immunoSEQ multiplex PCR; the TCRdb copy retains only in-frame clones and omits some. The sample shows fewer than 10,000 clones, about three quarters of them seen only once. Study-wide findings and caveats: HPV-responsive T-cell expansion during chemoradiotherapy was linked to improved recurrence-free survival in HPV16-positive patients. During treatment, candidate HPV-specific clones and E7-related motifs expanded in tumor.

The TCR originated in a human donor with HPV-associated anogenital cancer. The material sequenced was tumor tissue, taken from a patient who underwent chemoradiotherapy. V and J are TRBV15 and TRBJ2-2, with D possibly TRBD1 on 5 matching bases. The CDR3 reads CATSRMRQTFTGELFF. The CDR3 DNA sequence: TGTGCCACCAGCAGAATGCGACAGACTTTCACCGGGGAGCTGTTTTTT. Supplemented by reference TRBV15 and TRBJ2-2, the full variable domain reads DAMVIQNPRYQVTQFGKPVTLSCSQTLNHNVMYWYQQKSSQAPKLLFHYYDKDFNNEADTPDNFQSRRPNTSFCFLDIRSPGLGDTAMYLCATSRMRQTFTGELFFGEGSRLTVL.